This TCR beta chain was recovered during a study of blood T cell repertoires in COVID-19. Participants, roughly 18 to 90 years old, spanned 24 US areas. The CDR3 sequence is 18 residues long. Germline V lookup: CDR1 SEHNR, CDR2 FQNEAQ (reference sequence). The V gene end was trimmed by 5 bases and the J gene end by 6 bases; junction bases not matched to a gene: 19. Produced via immunoSEQ multiplex PCR; TCRdb's table is partial and in-frame only. Found here are fewer than 300,000 clones, about 91% of them singletons; the top ten hold 0.95% to 1.5%. The clonotype originates from a woman aged 35 to 49 with acute COVID-19. The specimen was PBMCs or T cells enriched from blood (not recorded which). V gene TRBV7-9 combines with J gene TRBJ2-3; TRBD2 agrees at 8 bases. CDR3 sequence: CASSPTYQLAGPADTQYF. DNA for the CDR3: TGTGCCAGCAGCCCGACTTACCAATTAGCGGGACCCGCTGATACGCAGTATTTT. Variable domain in full (rest from reference TRBV7-9 and TRBJ2-3): DTGVSQNPRHKITKRGQNVTFRCDPISEHNRLYWYRQTLGQGPEFLTYFQNEAQLEKSRLLSDRFSAERPKGSFSTLEIQRTEQGDSAMYLCASSPTYQLAGPADTQYFGPGTRLTVL.